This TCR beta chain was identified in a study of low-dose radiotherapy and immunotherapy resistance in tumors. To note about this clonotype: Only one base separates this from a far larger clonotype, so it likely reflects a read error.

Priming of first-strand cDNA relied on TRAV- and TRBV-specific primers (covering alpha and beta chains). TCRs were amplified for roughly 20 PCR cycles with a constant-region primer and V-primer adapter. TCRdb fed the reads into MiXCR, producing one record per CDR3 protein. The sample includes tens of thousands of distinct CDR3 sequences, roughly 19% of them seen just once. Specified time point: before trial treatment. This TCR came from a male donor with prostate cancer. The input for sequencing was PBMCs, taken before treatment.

CDR3 region: CASSLTLNNEQYF. CDR3 in DNA: TGTGCCAGCAGCTTGACCCTAAACAATGAGCAGTACTTC. The V gene is TRBV7-2, the J gene TRBJ2-7; D is unclear. CDR1 and CDR2 from the germline V gene are SGHTA and FQGNSA. The CDR3 is 13 amino acids. Between the trimmed V and J ends, which lost 3 bases and 7 bases, there was a span of 13 bases.